The 26 T cell receptor beta chains listed next were all sequenced from one sample in a study of Ad26.COV2.S vaccination and SARS-CoV-2 variants. Specified treatment: roughly 20 received Ad26.COV2.S at low or high dose, single or two shots; several received placebo; per-sample allocation not given. Sampling was performed 63 days after the first vaccine or placebo injection. This table comes from immunoSEQ multiplex PCR, and its TCRdb copy is limited to in-frame clones, with some not included. Seen here are some 290,000 clones, about 86% observed once, and the top ten hold 1.5% to 2.5%. The starting material was peripheral blood, obtained in a trial of Ad26.COV2.S vaccine versus placebo. The receptors stem from a person between 18 and 65 years old who received the Ad26.COV2.S COVID-19 vaccine or a placebo.

The V call is TRBV7-8, the J call TRBJ2-1; TRBD2 agrees at 7 bases. Unmatched junction bases numbered 10, after V lost 4 bases and J lost 7 bases. The CDR3 sequence is 15 residues long. Germline V gene data show CDR1 as SGHVS and CDR2 as FQNEAQ. The CDR3 DNA reads as TGTGCCAGCAGCTCCCTTGGCGGGGGTAGGAATGAGCAGTTCTTC. This translates into CASSSLGGGRNEQFF.

This clone appeared once. V is TRBV5-1 and J is TRBJ1-6; 7 bases align to TRBD1. Losses at the gene ends were 7 bases for V and 0 bases for J; bases not matched to a gene: 13. Germline V gives CDR1 SGHRS, CDR2 YFSETQ. The CDR3 is 18 residues long. CDR3 region: CASGGTDPSSSYNSPLHF. CDR3 bases: TGCGCCAGCGGCGGGACAGACCCTTCAAGCTCCTATAATTCACCCCTCCACTTT.

In this sample, this clone turned up a few times. The rearrangement joins TRBV11-3 to TRBJ1-1; 7 bases are shared with TRBD1. Germline CDR1 and CDR2: SGHNT and YENEEA. Trimming cost V 0 bases and J 7 bases; bases outside gene matches: 2. The CDR3 totals 13 residues. The CDR3 spells CASSLEQGSEAFF. The DNA for the CDR3 is TGTGCCAGCAGCTTAGAACAGGGGAGTGAAGCTTTCTTT. The variable domain in full, with the rest retrieved from reference TRBV11-3 and TRBJ1-1, is EAGVVQSPRYKIIEKKQPVAFWCNPISGHNTLYWYLQNLGQGPELLIRYENEEAVDDSQLPKDRFSAERLKGVDSTLKIQPAELGDSAVYLCASSLEQGSEAFFGQGTRLTVV.

The rearrangement joins TRBV10-1 to TRBJ2-1, with 8 bases lining up with TRBD1. CDR3 length: 14 residues. In germline, CDR1 is WNHNN, CDR2 SYGVQD (reference sequence). Trimming removed 4 bases from V and 1 base from J; junction bases left unmatched: 0. The CDR3 loop is CASSGQGSYNEQFF. The CDR3 coding sequence is TGCGCCAGCAGTGGACAGGGGTCCTACAATGAGCAGTTCTTC.

The chain is built from TRBV3-1 (or the pseudogene TRBV3-2) and TRBJ2-1; TRBD2 aligns across 10 bases. The CDR3 is 18 amino acids. Per the germline V gene, CDR1 is LGHDT and CDR2 is YNNKEL (reference sequence). The V segment lost 0 bases and the J segment 6 bases; nucleotides outside the gene matches: 11. The CDR3 nucleotides are TGTGCCAGCAGCCAAGACCCATCCCTTAGCGGGGGGATCAATGAGCAGTTCTTC. This codes for CASSQDPSLSGGINEQFF.

This sequence joins TRBV11-2 and TRBJ2-6; D is unresolved. The CDR3 has 15 amino acids. V gave up 0 bases and J gave up 11 bases, with 14 bases separating them. Germline values: CDR1 SGHAT, CDR2 FQNNGV. The CDR3 DNA sequence: TGTGCCAGCAGCTTAGATGGAACCCCCCAGGACGTCCTGACTTTC. Amino acid sequence: CASSLDGTPQDVLTF.

The chain couples TRBV2 to TRBJ2-1, with 10 bases lining up with TRBD1. Per germline, CDR1 SNHLY and CDR2 FYNNEI. This CDR3 has 15 residues. The V gene end was trimmed by 4 bases and the J gene end by 7 bases; junction bases not matched to a gene: 7. The CDR3 DNA is TGTGCCAGCAGTGCGACAGGGGGCGGCGGGAATGAGCAGTTCTTC. Translating gives CASSATGGGGNEQFF.

The CDR3 DNA reads TGTGCCAGCAGCCGGGGGATCGGGGGTACAAGAACGAACACTGAAGCTTTCTTT. This translates into CASSRGIGGTRTNTEAFF. The chain recombines TRBV5-4 with TRBJ1-1; possible D gene TRBD1, 5 bases. CDR1 and CDR2 from the germline V gene are SGHNT and YYREEE (reference sequence). V was clipped by 4 bases and J by 1 base, with 23 bases between them. The CDR3 covers 18 residues.

This chain joins TRBV7-2 and TRBJ1-1; 7 positions agree with TRBD1. CDR1 is SGHTA, CDR2 FQGNSA, per germline. V shed 5 bases, J shed 3 bases, and the junction held 3 bases outside the gene matches. The CDR3 length is 13 residues. The CDR3 reads CASSPDRDTEAFF. DNA for the CDR3: TGTGCCAGCAGCCCCGACAGGGACACTGAAGCTTTCTTT.

The rearrangement joins TRBV29-1 to TRBJ2-6; D call uncertain. The V end was cut by 4 bases, the J end by 0 bases, with 4 bases between. The CDR3 has 13 amino acids. Germline V gene sequence: CDR1 SQVTM, CDR2 ANQGSEA. The CDR3 loop is CSVGFSGANVLTF. The CDR3 region has the DNA TGCAGCGTTGGGTTCTCTGGGGCCAACGTCCTGACTTTC.

This chain uses TRBV28 with TRBJ1-2; D call uncertain. CDR3 length equals 11 residues. V was trimmed by 10 bases and J by 8 bases, leaving 14 bases between them. Germline values: CDR1 MDHEN, CDR2 SYDVKM. CDR3 region: CAISRGLGYTF. CDR3 bases: TGTGCCATCTCTAGAGGCTTGGGCTACACCTTC.

The chain is built from TRBV5-4 and TRBJ2-5, with a possible D match to TRBD2 (5 bases). With 4 bases removed from V and 4 bases from J, the gap between germline ends came to 14 bases. From germline, CDR1 is SGHNT and CDR2 YYREEE (reference sequence). The CDR3 runs 14 residues. CDR3 nucleotide sequence: TGTGCCAGCAGCCCATCGGGGAACTCAGAGACCCAGTACTTC. It specifies CASSPSGNSETQYF.

The chain joins TRBV5-1 to TRBJ2-5; D is possibly TRBD2 (5 bases). V lost 2 bases to trimming and J lost 3 bases, with 8 bases between them. Germline lookup yields CDR1 SGHRS and CDR2 YFSETQ. The CDR3 covers 13 residues. In DNA form, the CDR3 reads TGCGCCAGCAGCTTTGCGAGGGAAGAGACCCAGTACTTC. As protein: CASSFAREETQYF.

Only a few counts were recorded for this clone. The genes are TRBV29-1 and TRBJ2-3; D gene uncertain. Trimming shortened V by 5 bases and J by 2 bases, and 5 bases separated the two germline ends. Germline assignment: CDR1 SQVTM and CDR2 ANQGSEA. This CDR3 region has 11 residues. CDR3 nucleotide sequence: TGCAGCGTTAATCCCACAGATACGCAGTATTTT. Translating it yields CSVNPTDTQYF.

The V and J genes are TRBV5-6 and TRBJ2-3; TRBD2 aligns across 7 bases. V dropped 4 bases and J dropped 2; count of bases not matched to a gene: 13. Germline lookup yields CDR1 SGHDT and CDR2 YYEEEE. The CDR3 loop spans 17 amino acids. Here the CDR3 reads CASSDYKRGQNTDTQYF. CDR3 sequence (DNA): TGTGCCAGCAGCGATTATAAGCGGGGCCAGAACACAGATACGCAGTATTTT.

The table lists this clone with a few counts. The J gene is TRBJ2-1, the V gene TRBV6-2 or TRBV6-3; TRBD1 matches at 10 bases. CDR3 length equals 16 residues. Looked up from germline, CDR1 is MNHEY and CDR2 is SVGEGT. With 6 bases clipped from V and 8 bases from J, the junction kept 13 bases outside the gene matches. Here the CDR3 DNA reads TGTGCCAGCAGCAGGTCCGGACAGGGGGTAATAGATGAGCAGTTCTTC. This gives the protein CASSRSGQGVIDEQFF.

This clone appeared once. This chain links TRBV5-4 with TRBJ2-1; D perhaps matches TRBD1 (6 bases). This CDR3 contains 11 residues. CDR1 is SGHNT and CDR2 is YYREEE in the germline V gene (reference sequence). Trimming removed 5 bases from V and 10 bases from J, with 10 bases in between. The DNA for the CDR3 is TGTGCCAGCAGGTCCGACAGGGAGCAGTTCTTC. This translates into CASRSDREQFF.

The chain is built from TRBV10-3 and TRBJ2-2; weak D call: TRBD1 (6 bases). V lost 0 bases to trimming and J lost 1 base, with 21 bases between them. Per the germline V gene, CDR1 is ENHRY and CDR2 is SYGVKD. The CDR3 has 20 residues. The CDR3 nucleotides are TGTGCCATCAGTGAGTCGTTTGGTAGGACAGTGCCCTTGAACACCGGGGAGCTGTTTTTT. This sequence encodes CAISESFGRTVPLNTGELFF.

The genes are TRBV3-1 (or the pseudogene TRBV3-2) and TRBJ1-4; D is undetermined. The CDR3 is made up of 16 amino acids. Per germline, CDR1 LGHDT and CDR2 YNNKEL (reference sequence). V was clipped by 4 bases and J by 4 bases, with 16 bases between them. This CDR3 reads CASSPSKGAGNEKLFF. CDR3 nucleotides: TGTGCCAGCAGCCCCAGCAAGGGCGCCGGTAATGAAAAACTGTTTTTT.

V gene TRBV6-5 combines with J gene TRBJ2-7, with 13 bases matching TRBD2. This CDR3 spans 15 amino acids. The trim removed 2 bases at V and 4 bases at J, leaving 2 bases unmatched. Germline CDR1 MNHEY, CDR2 SVGAGI. The CDR3 loop reads CASSYRGLAGYEQYF. Here the CDR3 DNA reads TGTGCCAGCAGTTACAGGGGACTAGCGGGGTACGAGCAGTACTTC.

The V and J genes are TRBV6-5 and TRBJ2-1; 7 bases agree with TRBD2. This CDR3 has 14 residues. Germline lookup yields CDR1 MNHEY and CDR2 SVGAGI. J lost 9 bases, V lost 6 bases, and 11 bases had no gene match. The CDR3 nucleotides are TGTGCCAGCAGCACCGCGCGACTAGCCCCTGAGCAGTTCTTC. As protein: CASSTARLAPEQFF.

This rearrangement joins TRBV6-5 to TRBJ1-2; D unclear. The CDR3 sequence is 15 residues long. V was trimmed by 4 bases and J by 8 bases, leaving 20 bases between them. Germline V CDR1 and CDR2: MNHEY, SVGAGI. CDR3 loop: CASSFETIGRSGYTF. CDR3 DNA sequence: TGTGCCAGCAGTTTTGAGACAATCGGCCGATCCGGCTACACCTTC.

The chain is built from TRBV7-2 and TRBJ2-5; 7 bases agree with TRBD1. V trimming: 6 bases; J trimming: 4 bases; junction bases outside the gene matches: 2. This CDR3 is built from 12 residues. Germline V lookup: CDR1 SGHTA, CDR2 FQGNSA. In DNA form, the CDR3 reads TGTGCCAGCAGGGCAGGGGGAGAGACCCAGTACTTC. Its protein is CASRAGGETQYF.

This clone was seen a few times. The chain combines TRBV6-5 with TRBJ1-1; D gene uncertain. The CDR3 runs to 12 residues. Per the germline V gene, CDR1 is MNHEY and CDR2 is SVGAGI. Trimming removed 4 bases from V and 5 bases from J, with 8 bases in between. CDR3 sequence (DNA): TGTGCCAGCAGTTTAGGGAGAACTGAAGCTTTCTTT. Protein sequence: CASSLGRTEAFF.

The chain couples TRBV15 to TRBJ1-5; maybe TRBD1 (5 bases). Germline V gives CDR1 LNHNV, CDR2 YYDKDF (reference sequence). This CDR3 comprises 15 residues. V was shortened by 0 bases and J by 3 bases, with 9 bases between the two germline ends. CDR3 region: CATSRERQPNQPQHF. The CDR3, as DNA: TGTGCCACCAGCAGAGAACGACAGCCCAATCAGCCCCAGCATTTT.

The rearrangement links TRBV9 to TRBJ2-1; tentative D call: TRBD1 (5 bases). Per germline, CDR1 SGDLS and CDR2 YYNGEE. V was pared by 5 bases and J by 4 bases, with 7 bases between. The CDR3 spans 12 residues. CDR3 region: CASSTGYNEQFF. The CDR3 coding sequence is TGTGCCAGCAGTACAGGATACAATGAGCAGTTCTTC.